Presented here are 32 T cell receptor beta chains from one specimen sequenced in a study of T cell responses to AZD1222 COVID-19 vaccine. Sequenced by immunoSEQ multiplex PCR; TCRdb stores in-frame clones only, minus some. Found here are about 120,000 clones, 80% to 95% of them singletons; the top ten hold over 4%. This sample comprised peripheral blood, obtained 28 days after the second dose of the MenACWY control vaccine. Source of these receptors: an adult who received the MenACWY meningococcal vaccine as a control.

The V and J genes are TRBV9 and TRBJ2-1; the match to TRBD2 covers 7 bases. The CDR3 runs 15 residues. V dropped 0 bases and J dropped 4; count of bases not matched to a gene: 4. In germline, CDR1 is SGDLS, CDR2 YYNGEE. In DNA form, the CDR3 reads TGTGCCAGCAGCGTAGGGCGGGGGAGGTACAATGAGCAGTTCTTC. Amino acid sequence: CASSVGRGRYNEQFF.

In DNA form, the CDR3 reads TGTGCCAGCAGCGGGGTAAGGGTCTCCTCGAACACTGAAGCTTTCTTT. It translates to CASSGVRVSSNTEAFF. This chain joins TRBV5-6 and TRBJ1-1, with no clear D. Between the trimmed V and J ends, which lost 4 bases and 1 base, there was a span of 17 bases. This CDR3 has 16 residues. Germline CDR1 SGHDT, CDR2 YYEEEE.

The chain is built from TRBV7-2 and TRBJ1-5; no firm D call. V was trimmed by 3 bases and J by 5 bases, leaving 8 bases between them. Germline V gives CDR1 SGHTA, CDR2 FQGNSA. The CDR3 extends over 13 amino acids. This CDR3 reads CASSFDTYQPQHF. As DNA, the CDR3 is TGTGCCAGCAGCTTTGACACATATCAGCCCCAGCATTTT.

This rearrangement joins TRBV7-6 to TRBJ2-1; TRBD2 matches at 12 bases. Germline CDR1 is SGHVS and CDR2 is FNYEAQ. The CDR3 loop spans 17 amino acids. V lost 0 bases, J lost 4 bases, and 4 bases stayed unmatched. CDR3 region: CASSLARLAGGYNEQFF. The CDR3 DNA follows: TGTGCCAGCAGCTTAGCGCGCCTAGCGGGAGGGTACAATGAGCAGTTCTTC. The variable domain in full, completed from reference TRBV7-6 and TRBJ2-1, reads GAGVSQSPRYKVTKRGQDVALRCDPISGHVSLYWYRQALGQGPEFLTYFNYEAQQDKSGLPNDRFSAERPEGSISTLTIQRTEQRDSAMYRCASSLARLAGGYNEQFFGPGTRLTVL.

This clone was seen once. The rearrangement uses TRBV4-2 and TRBJ2-3, with 9 bases matching TRBD2. The length of the CDR3 is 18 residues. V lost 0 bases, J lost 2 bases, and 9 bases stayed unmatched. Germline lookup yields CDR1 LGHNA and CDR2 YNFKEQ. CDR3 residues: CASSQDPDSGGFTDTQYF. CDR3 nucleotide sequence: TGTGCCAGCAGCCAAGATCCAGATAGCGGGGGTTTCACAGATACGCAGTATTTT.

Written as DNA, the CDR3 is TGCGCCAGCAGCTTCGACAGGGCTGAAAAACTGTTTTTT. This sequence encodes CASSFDRAEKLFF. The chain has TRBV5-1 and TRBJ1-4; 7 bases align to TRBD1. Germline V gene lookup returns CDR1 SGHRS and CDR2 YFSETQ. CDR3 length equals 13 residues. The junction had 2 bases not matched to a gene; V was cut back by 2 bases and J by 7 bases.

The rearrangement joins TRBV19 to TRBJ1-1, with unresolved D. The CDR3 covers 15 residues. Trimming left V 0 bases short and J 1 base short, with 9 bases between. Per the germline V gene, CDR1 is LNHDA and CDR2 is SQIVND (reference sequence). This CDR3 is CASSIDRRENTEAFF. In DNA, the CDR3 is TGTGCCAGTAGTATAGATCGAAGGGAGAACACTGAAGCTTTCTTT.

As for this clone: Other DNA variants within this sample encode the same CDR3. The gene calls are TRBV28 and TRBJ1-5; tentatively, D is TRBD1 (5 bases). V was trimmed by 3 bases and J by 2 bases, leaving 8 bases between them. Germline-derived CDR1 and CDR2 are MDHEN and SYDVKM. The CDR3 consists of 14 residues. The CDR3: CASSLMGGNQPQHF. The CDR3 DNA reads as TGTGCCAGCAGTTTGATGGGGGGCAATCAGCCCCAGCATTTT. Based on the CDR3 plus reference TRBV28 and TRBJ1-5, the full variable domain is DVKVTQSSRYLVKRTGEKVFLECVQDMDHENMFWYRQDPGLGLRLIYFSYDVKMKEKGDIPEGYSVSREKKERFSLILESASTNQTSMYLCASSLMGGNQPQHFGDGTRLSIL.

The rearrangement joins TRBV11-2 to TRBJ1-1, with D possibly TRBD1 on 5 matching bases. The CDR3 consists of 13 residues. The V end was cut by 1 base, the J end by 8 bases, with 11 bases between. From germline, CDR1 is SGHAT and CDR2 FQNNGV. CDR3 DNA sequence: TGTGCCAGCAGCTTAGTGACCGGGGGGGAAGCTTTCTTT. Its translation: CASSLVTGGEAFF.

The rearrangement links TRBV9 to TRBJ1-1, with unresolved D. In germline, CDR1 is SGDLS, CDR2 YYNGEE. Trimming cost V 3 bases and J 8 bases, with 11 bases left between them. CDR3 length equals 12 residues. CDR3 sequence (DNA): TGTGCCAGCAGCGCTATGGTTCAGGAAGCTTTCTTT. This translates into CASSAMVQEAFF. Complete variable domain (other parts from reference TRBV9 and TRBJ1-1): DSGVTQTPKHLITATGQRVTLRCSPRSGDLSVYWYQQSLDQGLQFLIQYYNGEERAKGNILERFSAQQFPDLHSELNLSSLELGDSALYFCASSAMVQEAFFGQGTRLTVV.

CDR3 sequence (DNA): TGTGCCAGTGCGGAGCTAGCGGGGGCGCTTCACAATGAGCAGTTCTTC. This codes for CASAELAGALHNEQFF. The chain combines TRBV7-9 with TRBJ2-1; 10 nucleotides agree with TRBD2. J lost 5 bases, V lost 9 bases, and 13 bases had no gene match. The length of the CDR3 is 16 residues. Per germline, CDR1 SEHNR and CDR2 FQNEAQ (reference sequence).

The CDR3 is CASSYDRVILTEAFF. The DNA of the CDR3 is TGTGCCAGCAGTTACGACAGGGTTATTCTGACTGAAGCTTTCTTT. V and J are TRBV6-2 or TRBV6-3 and TRBJ1-1, with 7 bases that match TRBD1. This CDR3 spans 15 amino acids. CDR1 and CDR2 (germline): MNHEY, SVGEGT. Trimming removed 2 bases from V and 5 bases from J; junction bases left unmatched: 8.

CDR3 protein: CASSSHGRGASYEQYF. CDR3 nucleotide sequence: TGTGCCAGCAGCTCACACGGGAGGGGCGCATCCTACGAGCAGTACTTC. This chain links TRBV11-1 with TRBJ2-7; 8 positions agree with TRBD2. This CDR3 comprises 16 residues. Trimming removed 4 bases from V and 1 base from J; junction bases left unmatched: 9. Germline V CDR1 and CDR2: SGHAT, FQDESV (reference sequence).

The V gene is TRBV5-3, the J gene TRBJ2-4; D tentatively fits TRBD1 or TRBD2 (6 bases each). TRBV5-3 is assigned to the ORF class and has an uncertain function. The CDR3 runs to 18 residues. V lost 4 bases and J 2 bases, leaving 22 bases between the germline ends. The chain's CDR3 is CARSPEGGPTLTKNIQYF. The CDR3 DNA follows: TGTGCCAGAAGCCCCGAGGGGGGCCCAACCCTAACCAAAAACATTCAGTACTTC.

V and J are TRBV11-3 and TRBJ2-5; D is undetermined. There are 15 residues in the CDR3. Looked up from germline, CDR1 is SGHNT and CDR2 is YENEEA. V was cut by 5 bases and J by 0 bases, with 13 bases left in between. CDR3 bases: TGTGCCAGCAGCAAATCAAGCTCGTACCAAGAGACCCAGTACTTC. Translation gives CASSKSSSYQETQYF.

This rearrangement joins TRBV18 to TRBJ2-1, with D possibly being TRBD1 or TRBD2 (5 bases each). Germline V lookup: CDR1 KGHSH, CDR2 LQKENI. The V end was cut by 0 bases, the J end by 0 bases, with 12 bases between. The CDR3 runs 17 residues. The CDR3 reads CASSPPLGDHSYNEQFF. The CDR3 DNA reads TGTGCCAGCTCACCACCTCTGGGGGACCACTCCTACAATGAGCAGTTCTTC.

As regards this clone: The same CDR3 can be traced to other DNA sequences in this sample. In DNA form, the CDR3 reads TGTGCCACCAGCAGAGAAATGGCAGGGTTCTACGAGCAGTACTTC. It is translated as CATSREMAGFYEQYF. This sequence joins TRBV15 and TRBJ2-7; tentative D call: TRBD1 (5 bases). The germline V gene has CDR1 LNHNV and CDR2 YYDKDF (reference sequence). The CDR3 extends over 15 amino acids. Trimming cost V 0 bases and J 3 bases, with 12 bases left between them.

The J gene is TRBJ1-5, the V gene TRBV19, with D possibly being TRBD1 (5 bases). The length of the CDR3 is 15 residues. The V gene's germline CDR1 is LNHDA and CDR2 SQIVND (reference sequence). Deletions cut 6 bases from V and 4 bases from J, with 16 bases between. In DNA, the CDR3 is TGTGCCAGTAGAATAATCGGGACGGAGAATCAGCCCCAGCATTTT. Protein: CASRIIGTENQPQHF. The full variable domain, rest sourced from reference TRBV19 and TRBJ1-5, is DGGITQSPKYLFRKEGQNVTLSCEQNLNHDAMYWYRQDPGQGLRLIYYSQIVNDFQKGDIAEGYSVSREKKESFPLTVTSAQKNPTAFYLCASRIIGTENQPQHFGDGTRLSIL.

The chain uses TRBV6-2 or TRBV6-3 and TRBJ2-1; TRBD1 aligns across 9 bases. Looked up from germline, CDR1 is MNHEY and CDR2 is SVGEGT. This CDR3 has 16 residues. V dropped 3 bases and J dropped 8; count of bases not matched to a gene: 11. CDR3 nucleotides: TGTGCCAGCAGTTATATCCCCGGGACAGGGAGAGATGAGCAGTTCTTC. It yields the protein CASSYIPGTGRDEQFF.

This clone appeared once. The V gene is TRBV29-1, the J gene TRBJ2-1; 9 bases agree with TRBD2. V lost 3 bases to trimming and J lost 7 bases; unmatched junction nucleotides: 4. The CDR3 runs 13 residues. Looked up from germline, CDR1 is SQVTM and CDR2 is ANQGSEA. CDR3 protein: CSVDVAGVNEQFF. As DNA, the CDR3 is TGCAGCGTTGACGTAGCGGGAGTAAATGAGCAGTTCTTC.

The chain employs TRBV28 and TRBJ1-5; D is ambiguous. V gave up 5 bases and J gave up 9 bases, with 17 bases separating them. The CDR3 sequence is 14 residues long. From germline, CDR1 is MDHEN and CDR2 SYDVKM. In nucleotides, the CDR3 is TGTGCCAGCAGTCCCCGGGGATTGGATCGGCCCCAGCATTTT. Amino acid sequence: CASSPRGLDRPQHF.

This chain uses TRBV4-2 with TRBJ2-1; TRBD2 agrees at 9 bases. The J segment lost 1 base and the V segment lost 4 bases, leaving 5 bases of the junction unmatched. Germline V gene lookup returns CDR1 LGHNA and CDR2 YNFKEQ. This CDR3 has 16 amino acids. The CDR3 here is CASSLALAGSYNEQFF. DNA of the CDR3: TGTGCCAGCAGCCTGGCACTAGCGGGTTCCTACAATGAGCAGTTCTTC.

The rearrangement uses TRBV10-3 and TRBJ2-5; 11 bases are shared with TRBD2. Looked up from germline, CDR1 is ENHRY and CDR2 is SYGVKD. The length of the CDR3 is 15 residues. V dropped 4 bases and J dropped 0; count of bases not matched to a gene: 1. CDR3 DNA sequence: TGTGCCATCAGTGCTAGCGGGGGGTACCAAGAGACCCAGTACTTC. As protein: CAISASGGYQETQYF.

The chain recombines TRBV3-1 (or the pseudogene TRBV3-2) with TRBJ1-1; the D is unclear. CDR1 is LGHDT, CDR2 YNNKEL, per germline (reference sequence). The CDR3 is 13 residues long. The ends were cut back, 2 bases at V and 4 bases at J, with 8 bases in the middle. CDR3: CASSQLSATEAFF. The CDR3 nucleotides are TGTGCCAGCAGCCAATTGTCAGCCACTGAAGCTTTCTTT.

This clone was counted once. The chain couples TRBV15 to TRBJ2-3; possibly TRBD1 for D (6 bases). CDR1 and CDR2 (germline): LNHNV, YYDKDF (reference sequence). The CDR3 sequence is 18 residues long. Deletions cut 0 bases from V and 0 bases from J, with 16 bases between. The CDR3 coding sequence is TGTGCCACCAGCAGAGATTTGGGAGCGACAGGTAGCACAGATACGCAGTATTTT. The encoded protein is CATSRDLGATGSTDTQYF.

This chain connects TRBV21-1 to TRBJ2-6; the D call of TRBD2 is as the table states it, not checked on the DNA. TRBV21-1 is a pseudogene. The CDR3 length is 15 residues. The CDR3 loop reads CARAGISSGANVLTF. The CDR3, as DNA: TGTGCCAGAGCGGGAATAAGCTCTGGGGCCAACGTCCTGACTTTC.

The chain employs TRBV6-4 and TRBJ2-6; no reliable D call. This CDR3 has 15 residues. V was cut by 0 bases and J by 2 bases, with 5 bases left in between. CDR1 MRHNA and CDR2 SNTAGT come from the germline V gene. CDR3 sequence reads: CASSDSKAGANVLTF. The CDR3 DNA follows: TGTGCCAGCAGTGACTCGAAAGCTGGGGCCAACGTCCTGACTTTC.

The chain links TRBV28 to TRBJ2-1; D ambiguous. CDR1 and CDR2 from the germline V gene are MDHEN and SYDVKM. V shed 3 bases and J shed 6 bases, with 9 bases lying between them. This CDR3 has 13 residues. The CDR3, as DNA: TGTGCCAGCAGTTTGGCAGGCGTCAATGAGCAGTTCTTC. Encoded protein: CASSLAGVNEQFF.

The J gene is TRBJ2-7, the V gene TRBV5-5; D call uncertain. This CDR3 has 13 amino acids. Germline assignment: CDR1 SGHKS and CDR2 YYEKEE (reference sequence). V was clipped by 0 bases and J by 6 bases, with 10 bases between them. This CDR3 is CASSLEGRLEQYV. CDR3 nucleotides: TGTGCCAGCAGCTTGGAAGGCCGCCTCGAGCAGTACGTC.

The chain recombines TRBV4-1 with TRBJ1-4; D might be TRBD1 (6 bases). This CDR3 is 16 amino acids long. Looked up from germline, CDR1 is MGHRA and CDR2 is YSYEKL. V was pared by 0 bases and J by 3 bases, with 11 bases between. CDR3 amino acids: CASSQDLGAANEKLFF. DNA for the CDR3: TGCGCCAGCAGCCAAGATCTGGGGGCGGCTAATGAAAAACTGTTTTTT.

The CDR3 nucleotides are TGTGCCACAGCCCACCGGGAGAAAATGGACAATGAGCAGTTCTTC. It yields the protein CATAHREKMDNEQFF. The chain combines TRBV25-1 with TRBJ2-1; D might be TRBD2 (6 bases). The ends were cut back, 10 bases at V and 5 bases at J, with 21 bases in the middle. This CDR3 comprises 15 residues. From germline, CDR1 is MGHDK and CDR2 SYGVNS.

This clone was seen a single time. The chain employs TRBV11-3 and TRBJ2-1, with D possibly matching TRBD2 (6 bases). CDR1 SGHNT and CDR2 YENEEA come from the germline V gene. This CDR3 comprises 18 residues. The ends were cut back, 5 bases at V and 2 bases at J, with 22 bases in the middle. CDR3 loop: CASSPHAAGNHPYNEQFF. The DNA for the CDR3 is TGTGCCAGCAGCCCTCACGCGGCGGGAAATCATCCCTACAATGAGCAGTTCTTC.